This entry features one TCR beta chain sequence. How the authors handled the data: Nucleated cell counts were estimated from reference gene primer amplification. Clones were sequenced by immunoSEQ multiplex PCR, and TCRdb holds only the in-frame ones, with some missing. Clone size and V and J calls were adopted from that table, with D and trimming inferred from the DNA. This sample has 100,000 to 150,000 clones; around 85% occur once, and the top ten carry approximately 16%. These data come from a study of blood T cell repertoires in COVID-19. CDR1 and CDR2 (germline): MNHEY, SVGAGI. The CDR3 is 15 residues long. V lost 6 bases and J lost 4; bases outside the gene matches: 10.

The source of this sequence is a woman in her fifties or sixties with acute or convalescent COVID-19. This chain joins TRBV6-5 and TRBJ2-3; TRBD1 matches 7 bases. The sequencing sample was made of peripheral blood. CDR3 in DNA: TGTGCCAGCAGGGAGACAGGGCGCGCTTCAGATACGCAGTATTTT. It is translated as CASRETGRASDTQYF.